This entry lists 16 T cell receptor beta chains sequenced from one sample in a study of shared clonotypes between healthy human individuals. Terminally differentiated effector memory CD45RA+ cells were left out of the naive CD8 fraction, which was CD45RO-negative and positively selected for CCR7. Produced via immunoSEQ multiplex PCR; TCRdb's table is partial and in-frame only. The data show some 740,000 clones, 85% to 95% seen once. Sequences were obtained from naive CD8+ T cells sorted from blood. The receptors here all came from a man aged 25-40 years in good health.

Here the CDR3 DNA reads TGTGCCAGCAGTTCTGACATCTACGAGCAGTACTTC. It yields the protein CASSSDIYEQYF. The gene calls are TRBV6-5 and TRBJ2-7; D remains ambiguous. V lost 4 bases and J 3 bases, leaving 7 bases between the germline ends. The germline V gene encodes CDR1 MNHEY and CDR2 SVGAGI. The CDR3 extends over 12 amino acids.

The gene calls are TRBV5-6 and TRBJ2-1; D gene ambiguous. Germline V gene lookup returns CDR1 SGHDT and CDR2 YYEEEE. Trimming took off 0 bases at V and 10 bases at J, with 5 bases between the two ends. This CDR3 region has 11 residues. CDR3 region: CASSLAQEQFF. The CDR3, as DNA: TGTGCCAGCAGCTTGGCCCAAGAGCAGTTCTTC. The full variable domain, in which reference TRBV5-6 and TRBJ2-1 provide the parts outside the CDR3, is DAGVTQSPTHLIKTRGQQVTLRCSPKSGHDTVSWYQQALGQGPQFIFQYYEEEERQRGNFPDRFSGHQFPNYSSELNVNALLLGDSALYLCASSLAQEQFFGPGTRLTVL.

This clone was detected only once. The chain couples TRBV6-5 to TRBJ2-2; D unclear. Germline lookup yields CDR1 MNHEY and CDR2 SVGAGI. CDR3 length: 13 residues. The germline V and J ends were trimmed by 2 bases and 5 bases, with 6 bases remaining between them. The CDR3, as DNA: TGTGCCAGCAGTTACGAGGAGACCGGGGAGCTGTTTTTT. It is translated as CASSYEETGELFF.

The chain uses TRBV5-6 and TRBJ2-7; D possibly corresponds to TRBD1 (5 bases). V was trimmed by 0 bases and J by 3 bases, leaving 13 bases between them. Germline loops: CDR1 SGHDT, CDR2 YYEEEE. The CDR3 sequence is 15 residues long. Written as DNA, the CDR3 is TGTGCCAGCAGCTTGGCCGCGACAGAAATCTACGAGCAGTACTTC. It yields the protein CASSLAATEIYEQYF.

This clone came up once. The rearrangement uses TRBV2 and TRBJ2-2; 8 nucleotides align to TRBD2. The germline gives CDR1 SNHLY, CDR2 FYNNEI. This CDR3 has 16 amino acids. V lost 3 bases, J lost 4 bases, and 7 bases stayed unmatched. The CDR3 reads CASSDPAGAATGELFF. CDR3 nucleotide sequence: TGTGCCAGCAGTGATCCAGCGGGAGCCGCCACCGGGGAGCTGTTTTTT.

This rearrangement joins TRBV29-1 to TRBJ2-5, with TRBD2 identical over 9 bases. Germline values: CDR1 SQVTM, CDR2 ANQGSEA. The CDR3 covers 16 residues. Losses at the gene ends were 0 bases for V and 5 bases for J; bases not matched to a gene: 10. CDR3 loop: CSVEERREGLRETQYF. CDR3 sequence (DNA): TGCAGCGTTGAAGAGAGGCGGGAGGGCCTGAGGGAGACCCAGTACTTC.

The chain joins TRBV5-1 to TRBJ2-7; 8 bases fit TRBD1. CDR1 is SGHRS, CDR2 YFSETQ, per germline. V trimming: 0 bases; J trimming: 3 bases; junction bases outside the gene matches: 17. The CDR3 runs 19 residues. The CDR3 region is CASSLAAGRDRSSVYEQYF. The DNA of the CDR3 is TGCGCCAGCAGCTTGGCCGCGGGCCGGGACAGGTCTAGTGTCTACGAGCAGTACTTC.

V and J are TRBV18 and TRBJ2-5; D gene ambiguous. The V gene lost 1 base and the J gene lost 5 bases, with 8 bases spanning the gap. This CDR3 region has 13 residues. Germline V CDR1 and CDR2: KGHSH, LQKENI. CDR3 sequence (DNA): TGTGCCAGCTCACCACAGGGTATGGAGACCCAGTACTTC. It is translated as CASSPQGMETQYF.

This chain uses TRBV18 with TRBJ2-3; the match to TRBD2 covers 7 bases. V lost 2 bases, J lost 0 bases, and 11 bases stayed unmatched. In germline, CDR1 is KGHSH, CDR2 LQKENI. The CDR3 totals 18 residues. The CDR3 DNA is TGTGCCAGCTCACCATTTGGATCTAGCGGTACTAGCACAGATACGCAGTATTTT. Translated: CASSPFGSSGTSTDTQYF.

This rearrangement joins TRBV4-2 to TRBJ2-4; TRBD2 aligns across 7 bases. The germline CDR1 and CDR2 sequences are LGHNA and YNFKEQ. CDR3 size: 14 residues. V trimming: 2 bases; J trimming: 8 bases; junction bases outside the gene matches: 6. The CDR3 sequence is CASSQNELADIQYF. The CDR3, as DNA: TGTGCCAGCAGCCAAAATGAGCTAGCGGACATTCAGTACTTC.

This chain's CDR3 is CASSLEGGYNEQFF. CDR3 coding DNA: TGTGCCAGTTCTCTCGAAGGGGGGTACAATGAGCAGTTCTTC. The chain employs TRBV19 and TRBJ2-1; D tentatively reads TRBD1 or TRBD2 (6 bases each). The CDR3 covers 14 residues. The V gene lost 8 bases and the J gene lost 4 bases, with 15 bases spanning the gap. Germline CDR1 reads LNHDA; CDR2 reads SQIVND (reference sequence).

The rearrangement joins TRBV4-3 to TRBJ2-3; TRBD1 agrees at 7 bases. The length of the CDR3 is 16 residues. The J segment lost 4 bases and the V segment lost 0 bases, leaving 7 bases of the junction unmatched. Germline V gene lookup returns CDR1 LGHNA and CDR2 YSLEER. The DNA of the CDR3 is TGCGCCAGCAGCCAAGAACCGACAGGGCTGGCAGATACGCAGTATTTT. It translates to CASSQEPTGLADTQYF.

The chain combines TRBV18 with TRBJ2-7, with D possibly matching TRBD2 (8 bases). Germline V gene data show CDR1 as KGHSH and CDR2 as LQKENI. CDR3 length: 15 residues. Deletions cut 4 bases from V and 1 base from J, with 14 bases between. The CDR3 DNA is TGTGCCAGCTCACGGGGACAGCGGGGGTCCTACGAGCAGTACTTC. This codes for CASSRGQRGSYEQYF.

The sample holds one count of this clone. The chain has TRBV11-3 and TRBJ2-2; tentative D call: TRBD1 (6 bases). V shed 2 bases and J shed 1 base, with 20 bases lying between them. Per the germline V gene, CDR1 is SGHNT and CDR2 is YENEEA. CDR3 size: 19 residues. The CDR3 coding sequence is TGTGCCAGCAGCTTAAGCCCCCCTGCCGGCAGGGGGAACACCGGGGAGCTGTTTTTT. Amino acids: CASSLSPPAGRGNTGELFF.

The chain has TRBV5-4 and TRBJ2-7; a weak D match, TRBD2 (6 bases). The CDR3 has 14 amino acids. Deletions cut 2 bases from V and 5 bases from J, with 14 bases between. Germline V CDR1 and CDR2: SGHNT, YYREEE (reference sequence). The CDR3 DNA sequence: TGTGCCAGCAGCTTAGGCGGGACTCGTGACGAGCAGTACTTC. Translation gives CASSLGGTRDEQYF.

The chain is built from TRBV27 and TRBJ2-7, with D uncertain. The CDR3 loop spans 15 amino acids. Germline values: CDR1 MNHEY, CDR2 SMNVEV (reference sequence). Trimming took 6 bases from V and 3 from J, leaving 18 bases between them. The CDR3 DNA reads as TGTGCCAGCAGGATATGGGGTGGGGAATACTACGAGCAGTACTTC. Protein sequence: CASRIWGGEYYEQYF.